This T cell receptor (beta chain) derives from a study of CD8 T cells in Susac syndrome. Germline values: CDR1 LGHDT, CDR2 YNNKEL (reference sequence). The CDR3 is made up of 15 amino acids. The germline V and J ends were trimmed by 7 bases and 3 bases, with 18 bases remaining between them. When the RNA was reverse transcribed, random hexamers were used with an input of roughly 0.45 to 1 ug. TCRdb recomputed calls from the immunoSEQ multiplex PCR reads with MiXCR, one row per CDR3 protein. The repertoire holds 100,000 to 150,000 distinct CDR3 sequences, with 90% to 95% as singletons. The sequenced material came from CD4+ T cells from PBMCs. This TCR derives from a human donor in good health. The J gene is TRBJ1-1, the V gene TRBV3-1; no reliable D call. This CDR3 reads CASTLWGGEHTEAFF. The CDR3 DNA is TGTGCCAGCACCCTCTGGGGTGGAGAACACACTGAAGCTTTCTTT.